Shown below are 23 T cell receptor beta chains from a single sample sequenced in a study of patients and donors after allogeneic stem cell transplantation. In TCRdb, the RT-PCR reads were re-called with MiXCR into one record per CDR3 protein. The sample carries about 110,000 distinct CDR3 sequences, 35% recorded once. The sequenced material came from blood, either unsorted or a sorted T cell fraction (not recorded which). The receptor set was obtained from a human donor who was either an allogeneic HSCT recipient or a stem cell or donor lymphocyte infusion donor (not recorded which). It is not recorded whose cells these are; they may come from a transplant donor.

This clonotype was found a few times. The chain is built from TRBV12-3 or TRBV12-4 and TRBJ1-6; D uncertain. With 2 bases removed from V and 4 bases from J, the gap between germline ends came to 3 bases. The CDR3 runs 13 residues. In DNA, the CDR3 is TGTGCCAGCAGTTTATCGTATAATTCACCCCTCCACTTT. It codes for CASSLSYNSPLHF.

The chain has TRBV6-2 or TRBV6-3 and TRBJ2-2; weak D call: TRBD2 (5 bases). In germline, CDR1 is MNHEY, CDR2 SVGEGT. The CDR3 extends over 13 amino acids. Between the trimmed V and J ends, which lost 2 bases and 5 bases, there was a span of 6 bases. The DNA of the CDR3 is TGTGCCAGCAGTTACGGCGGGACCGGGGAGCTGTTTTTT. It yields the protein CASSYGGTGELFF.

Many counts were recorded for this clonotype. V is TRBV7-8 and J is TRBJ1-4; no clear D gene. Trimming cost V 2 bases and J 8 bases, with 6 bases left between them. CDR3 size: 12 residues. CDR1 SGHVS and CDR2 FQNEAQ come from the germline V gene. The CDR3 is CASSLRREKLFF. The CDR3 coding sequence is TGTGCCAGCAGCTTAAGGCGGGAAAAACTGTTTTTT.

Here the CDR3 reads CASSRAGADYEQYF. The DNA of the CDR3 is TGTGCCAGCAGCCGAGCGGGAGCTGACTACGAGCAGTACTTC. The chain employs TRBV4-2 and TRBJ2-7, with TRBD2 matching 8 bases. CDR3 length: 14 amino acids. Germline CDR1 LGHNA, CDR2 YNFKEQ. With V trimmed by 4 bases and J by 3 bases, 5 bases remained unmatched.

The V call is TRBV15, the J call TRBJ1-5; D may be TRBD1 (6 bases). The CDR3 covers 16 residues. Deletions cut 6 bases from V and 0 bases from J, with 15 bases between. Germline V gene lookup returns CDR1 LNHNV and CDR2 YYDKDF (reference sequence). The CDR3 reads CATSGGGTFSNQPQHF. CDR3 sequence (DNA): TGTGCCACCAGTGGTGGGGGGACATTTAGCAATCAGCCCCAGCATTTT.

J is TRBJ1-2 and V is TRBV20-1; a weak D match, TRBD1 (6 bases). The CDR3 is made up of 12 amino acids. Germline CDR1 is DFQATT and CDR2 is SNEGSKA (reference sequence). Trimming took off 6 bases at V and 8 bases at J, with 16 bases between the two ends. In DNA form, the CDR3 reads TGCAGTGCCCGACCCCAAGGACAGGGCTACACCTTC. Translating gives CSARPQGQGYTF.

This chain joins TRBV7-2 and TRBJ1-1, with D possibly TRBD1 on 6 matching bases. In germline, CDR1 is SGHTA, CDR2 FQGNSA. The V end was cut by 0 bases, the J end by 4 bases, with 9 bases between. The CDR3 has 14 residues. CDR3 bases: TGTGCCAGCAGCTTAGCGTTCAGGGGCACTGAAGCTTTCTTT. Its protein product is CASSLAFRGTEAFF.

The V gene is TRBV24-1, the J gene TRBJ1-5, with D possibly matching TRBD1 (6 bases). V dropped 4 bases and J dropped 4 bases, with 10 bases sitting between them. This CDR3 region has 14 residues. The V gene's germline CDR1 is KGHDR and CDR2 SFDVKD. DNA of the CDR3: TGTGCCACCAGTGACTATCAGGGGAATCAGCCCCAGCATTTT. It yields the protein CATSDYQGNQPQHF.

The V call is TRBV27, the J call TRBJ2-7; weak D call: TRBD1 (6 bases). Germline-derived CDR1 and CDR2 are MNHEY and SMNVEV (reference sequence). The CDR3 has 14 residues. V was clipped by 5 bases and J by 5 bases, with 16 bases between them. The CDR3 DNA reads TGTGCCAGCAGTACATACGAGGGGACACACGAGCAGTACTTC. Its protein is CASSTYEGTHEQYF.

This chain connects TRBV12-3 or TRBV12-4 to TRBJ1-5; TRBD1 matches at 7 bases. This CDR3 region has 15 residues. Trimming at V came to 6 bases and at J to 2 bases, leaving 7 bases not matched to a gene. The CDR3 DNA sequence: TGTGCCAGCAGACTACAGGGGACTGGCAATCAGCCCCAGCATTTT. This codes for CASRLQGTGNQPQHF.

J is TRBJ1-5 and V is TRBV7-9; maybe TRBD1 (5 bases). CDR3 length equals 13 residues. Trimming shortened V by 5 bases and J by 6 bases, and 11 bases separated the two germline ends. In germline, CDR1 is SEHNR, CDR2 FQNEAQ (reference sequence). The CDR3 DNA is TGTGCCAGCAGCCTCGAAGGGGTTCAGCCCCAGCATTTT. This translates into CASSLEGVQPQHF.

This clonotype has only a few counts. The rearrangement uses TRBV20-1 and TRBJ1-1; D gene ambiguous. Trimming removed 3 bases at V and 3 bases at J, with 14 bases between. The CDR3 has 14 amino acids. CDR1 DFQATT and CDR2 SNEGSKA come from the germline V gene (reference sequence). CDR3 protein: CSASLDGGHTEAFF. CDR3 nucleotide sequence: TGCAGTGCTAGCCTTGACGGTGGTCACACTGAAGCTTTCTTT.

This chain joins TRBV18 and TRBJ1-2; D is undetermined. The germline V gene encodes CDR1 KGHSH and CDR2 LQKENI. The CDR3 has 14 amino acids. Trimming removed 3 bases from V and 8 bases from J, with 16 bases in between. The CDR3 protein is CASSPRDLPPGYTF. CDR3 in DNA: TGTGCCAGCTCACCCAGAGACCTTCCGCCCGGCTACACCTTC.

This clonotype was detected only a few times. The chain has TRBV28 and TRBJ1-2, with 11 bases fitting TRBD1. The CDR3 is 15 amino acids. Germline CDR1 reads MDHEN; CDR2 reads SYDVKM. With 5 bases clipped from V and 8 bases from J, the junction kept 10 bases outside the gene matches. The CDR3 region is CASSPPGQGVGGYTF. Written as DNA, the CDR3 is TGTGCCAGCAGTCCTCCGGGACAGGGGGTGGGAGGCTACACCTTC.

The table lists this clonotype with many counts. This rearrangement joins TRBV7-2 to TRBJ1-6; 7 bases agree with TRBD1. The germline CDR1 and CDR2 sequences are SGHTA and FQGNSA. The junction had 3 bases not matched to a gene; V was cut back by 8 bases and J by 8 bases. The CDR3 sequence is 12 residues long. The CDR3 DNA follows: TGTGCCAGCGGACAGGTCTATTCACCCCTCCACTTT. Residues: CASGQVYSPLHF.

V gene TRBV7-8 combines with J gene TRBJ1-5, with D hard to call. This CDR3 region has 14 residues. The germline V gene encodes CDR1 SGHVS and CDR2 FQNEAQ. Trimming stripped 1 base from V and 4 bases from J, with 8 bases between. The CDR3 DNA sequence: TGTGCCAGCAGCTTAGGGCGGGTTAATCAGCCCCAGCATTTT. It encodes CASSLGRVNQPQHF. The whole variable domain, remainder taken from reference TRBV7-8 and TRBJ1-5, is GAGVSQSPRYKVAKRGQDVALRCDPISGHVSLFWYQQALGQGPEFLTYFQNEAQLDKSGLPSDRFFAERPEGSVSTLKIQRTQQEDSAVYLCASSLGRVNQPQHFGDGTRLSIL.

A few counts support this clonotype. J is TRBJ1-1 and V is TRBV20-1, with 10 bases aligning to TRBD1. V lost 1 base and J lost 4; bases outside the gene matches: 6. From germline, CDR1 is DFQATT and CDR2 SNEGSKA (reference sequence). This CDR3 contains 15 residues. CDR3 sequence reads: CSARAGTGAGTEAFF. The CDR3, as DNA: TGCAGTGCTAGAGCCGGGACAGGGGCTGGCACTGAAGCTTTCTTT.

The chain uses TRBV20-1 and TRBJ1-4; D might be TRBD1 (6 bases). From germline, CDR1 is DFQATT and CDR2 SNEGSKA (reference sequence). This CDR3 contains 14 residues. The V end lost 3 bases, the J end lost 7 bases, and 15 bases lay between the germline ends. The CDR3 DNA is TGCAGTGCTAGGTACAGGGAGGGGAGTGAAAAACTGTTTTTT. It is translated as CSARYREGSEKLFF.

The chain joins TRBV3-1 to TRBJ1-1, with TRBD1 matching 8 bases. The V gene end was trimmed by 1 base and the J gene end by 4 bases; junction bases not matched to a gene: 5. Germline lookup yields CDR1 LGHDT and CDR2 YNNKEL (reference sequence). CDR3 length equals 15 residues. CDR3 in amino acids: CASSQGPGGGTEAFF. In DNA form, the CDR3 reads TGTGCCAGCAGCCAAGGTCCAGGGGGCGGCACTGAAGCTTTCTTT.

This clonotype was detected only a few times. V usage is TRBV6-5 and J usage is TRBJ1-5; D gene unclear. Trimming shortened V by 0 bases and J by 0 bases, and 6 bases separated the two germline ends. CDR1 and CDR2 from the germline V gene are MNHEY and SVGAGI. The CDR3 is 15 amino acids. The CDR3 bases are TGTGCCAGCAGTTACTCGCCCGATAGCAATCAGCCCCAGCATTTT. This codes for CASSYSPDSNQPQHF.

The V call is TRBV12-3 or TRBV12-4, the J call TRBJ2-3; D is unresolved. The CDR3 contains 16 residues. Trimming pared 7 bases from V and 2 bases from J, leaving 19 bases between. The CDR3 DNA follows: TGTGCCAGCAACCTAGGGTCTCGATCCTCCACAGATACGCAGTATTTT. It codes for CASNLGSRSSTDTQYF.

There are a few counts of this clonotype. The J gene is TRBJ1-2, the V gene TRBV27; 7 positions match TRBD1. V dropped 5 bases and J dropped 5; count of bases not matched to a gene: 11. CDR1 MNHEY and CDR2 SMNVEV come from the germline V gene (reference sequence). The CDR3 runs 15 residues. The CDR3 coding sequence is TGTGCCAGCAGTCAGACAGGGTTGGACGCTTATGGCTACACCTTC. Translation: CASSQTGLDAYGYTF.

This chain uses TRBV5-1 with TRBJ2-5; 16 nucleotides agree with TRBD2. After removal of 3 bases from V and 2 bases from J, the junction contained 1 base not matched to a gene. From germline, CDR1 is SGHRS and CDR2 YFSETQ. The CDR3 length is 16 residues. CDR3 protein: CASSWGLAGGQETQYF. The CDR3, as DNA: TGCGCCAGCAGCTGGGGACTAGCGGGAGGGCAAGAGACCCAGTACTTC. The full variable domain, in which reference TRBV5-1 and TRBJ2-5 provide the parts outside the CDR3, is KAGVTQTPRYLIKTRGQQVTLSCSPISGHRSVSWYQQTPGQGLQFLFEYFSETQRNKGNFPGRFSGRQFSNSRSEMNVSTLELGDSALYLCASSWGLAGGQETQYFGPGTRLLVL.